These 27 T cell receptor beta chains originate from one sample sequenced in a study of blood T cell repertoires in COVID-19. Assay: immunoSEQ multiplex PCR; the TCRdb copy retains only in-frame clones and omits some. Seen here are about 220,000 clones, approximately 79% observed once, and the top ten hold approximately 5.3%. The sequencing input was peripheral blood. The receptors shown here come from a human donor in a cohort sampled during active COVID-19.

V and J are TRBV5-6 and TRBJ1-2, with 8 bases aligning to TRBD1. The CDR3 consists of 14 residues. Germline V gene sequence: CDR1 SGHDT, CDR2 YYEEEE. The junction had 1 base not matched to a gene; V was cut back by 0 bases and J by 3 bases. The CDR3 DNA reads TGTGCCAGCAGCTTGGTGGGACAGGACTATGGCTACACCTTC. It is translated as CASSLVGQDYGYTF.

This clone has just one count. V and J are TRBV7-9 and TRBJ1-4; TRBD1 matches 10 bases. This CDR3 comprises 16 residues. CDR1 and CDR2 (germline): SEHNR, FQNEAQ (reference sequence). Losses at the gene ends were 5 bases for V and 8 bases for J; bases not matched to a gene: 11. CDR3 in DNA: TGTGCCAGCAGCCCCGGTTTAGGGACAGGGGCGGAAAAACTGTTTTTT. It translates to CASSPGLGTGAEKLFF.

The chain employs TRBV5-1 and TRBJ2-1; 11 nucleotides agree with TRBD1. The V gene's germline CDR1 is SGHRS and CDR2 YFSETQ. This CDR3 has 15 residues. Trimming cost V 1 base and J 6 bases; bases outside gene matches: 3. The CDR3: CASSLQGQGGNEQFF. The CDR3 DNA reads as TGCGCCAGCAGCTTGCAGGGACAGGGGGGCAATGAGCAGTTCTTC.

The gene calls are TRBV10-3 and TRBJ2-7; weak D call: TRBD2 (5 bases). With 7 bases removed from V and 3 bases from J, the gap between germline ends came to 16 bases. The CDR3 is 14 residues long. Germline values: CDR1 ENHRY, CDR2 SYGVKD. The CDR3 nucleotides are TGTGCCATCAAGAGGACGGCGGAGGACTACGAGCAGTACTTC. Its translation: CAIKRTAEDYEQYF.

The chain is built from TRBV6-6 and TRBJ2-1; 9 bases agree with TRBD1. This CDR3 region has 14 residues. Germline CDR1 reads MNHNY; CDR2 reads SVGAGI (reference sequence). J was trimmed by 6 bases and V by 6 bases; bases with no gene match: 6. CDR3 bases: TGTGCCAGCAGACCCGGGACAGGGATCAATGAGCAGTTCTTC. Translated, it gives CASRPGTGINEQFF.

This clone showed up just once. V and J are TRBV27 and TRBJ2-6, with no clear D. The CDR3 sequence is 15 residues long. The V and J ends lost 6 bases and 0 bases respectively, with 9 bases between them. The germline V gene encodes CDR1 MNHEY and CDR2 SMNVEV (reference sequence). The chain's CDR3 is CASSLLYSGANVLTF. The CDR3 nucleotides are TGTGCCAGCAGCTTACTATACTCTGGGGCCAACGTCCTGACTTTC. Full variable domain (missing parts from reference TRBV27 and TRBJ2-6): EAQVTQNPRYLITVTGKKLTVTCSQNMNHEYMSWYRQDPGLGLRQIYYSMNVEVTDKGDVPEGYKVSRKEKRNFPLILESPSPNQTSLYFCASSLLYSGANVLTFGAGSRLTVL.

This chain uses TRBV5-6 with TRBJ2-5; D is possibly TRBD1 (6 bases). Looked up from germline, CDR1 is SGHDT and CDR2 is YYEEEE. Deletions cut 4 bases from V and 4 bases from J, with 11 bases between. The CDR3 loop spans 13 amino acids. This CDR3 is CASSRRGRETQYF. The CDR3 bases are TGTGCCAGCAGCCGCAGGGGCCGAGAGACCCAGTACTTC.

V gene TRBV7-9 combines with J gene TRBJ2-7; TRBD2 matches at 14 bases. Germline CDR1 SEHNR, CDR2 FQNEAQ (reference sequence). Trimming cost V 3 bases and J 6 bases; bases outside gene matches: 4. The CDR3 has 15 residues. This CDR3 reads CASSLPGLAGVEQYF. CDR3 DNA sequence: TGTGCCAGCAGCTTGCCGGGACTAGCGGGAGTCGAGCAGTACTTC. The whole variable domain, filled in from reference TRBV7-9 and TRBJ2-7, reads DTGVSQNPRHKITKRGQNVTFRCDPISEHNRLYWYRQTLGQGPEFLTYFQNEAQLEKSRLLSDRFSAERPKGSFSTLEIQRTEQGDSAMYLCASSLPGLAGVEQYFGPGTRLTVT.

The chain recombines TRBV27 with TRBJ2-7; TRBD1 matches at 8 bases. Unmatched junction bases numbered 10, after V lost 3 bases and J lost 3 bases. Germline values: CDR1 MNHEY, CDR2 SMNVEV (reference sequence). The CDR3 length is 16 residues. This CDR3 is CASSLIPGQVIYEQYF. Here the CDR3 DNA reads TGTGCCAGCAGTTTGATACCGGGACAGGTTATCTACGAGCAGTACTTC.

CDR3 protein: CASSGSLGVNTEAFF. Written as DNA, the CDR3 is TGTGCCAGCAGTGGGTCCTTAGGGGTGAACACTGAAGCTTTCTTT. The chain carries TRBV2 and TRBJ1-1; the D gene is possibly TRBD1 (5 bases). This CDR3 spans 15 amino acids. V lost 4 bases, J lost 0 bases, and 12 bases lay in between. In germline, CDR1 is SNHLY, CDR2 FYNNEI.

The V call is TRBV12-3 or TRBV12-4, the J call TRBJ2-7; 7 positions match TRBD2. V gave up 8 bases and J gave up 2 bases; unmatched junction bases: 6. The CDR3 has 13 residues. This chain's CDR3 is CASLLAPTYEQYF. The CDR3 DNA reads as TGTGCCAGCTTACTAGCGCCGACCTACGAGCAGTACTTC.

This clone was seen once. This rearrangement joins TRBV2 to TRBJ2-7; no clear D. This CDR3 has 12 amino acids. Trimming left V 3 bases short and J 5 bases short, with 8 bases between. Germline V gene sequence: CDR1 SNHLY, CDR2 FYNNEI. The CDR3 is CASSEMGNEQYF. CDR3 coding DNA: TGTGCCAGCAGTGAGATGGGCAACGAGCAGTACTTC.

This clone was detected only once. An end of the junction differs from the germline gene, which may be a read error. J is TRBJ1-1 and V is TRBV6-2 or TRBV6-3; tentative D call: TRBD1 (6 bases). The CDR3 totals 15 residues. The V gene's germline CDR1 is MNHEY and CDR2 SVGEGT. The CDR3 spells CASSYSVRGDTEAFF. CDR3 DNA: TGTGCCAGCAGCTACTCAGTCAGGGGTGACACTGAAGCTTTCTTT.

The chain joins TRBV12-3 or TRBV12-4 to TRBJ1-1; D gene unclear. This CDR3 region has 12 residues. V lost 1 base and J lost 4, with 4 bases in between. The CDR3, as DNA: TGTGCCAGCAGTTTAGACAGCACTGAAGCTTTCTTT. As protein: CASSLDSTEAFF.

The rearrangement joins TRBV30 to TRBJ1-1; no definite D call. This CDR3 contains 13 residues. The germline V gene has CDR1 GTSNPN and CDR2 SVGIG (reference sequence). V lost 2 bases, J lost 0 bases, and 7 bases lay in between. For the CDR3, the DNA is TGTGCCTGGAGTTTGGGCTTGAACACTGAAGCTTTCTTT. It codes for CAWSLGLNTEAFF. The full variable domain, with the rest looked up from reference TRBV30 and TRBJ1-1, is SQTIHQWPATLVQPVGSPLSLECTVEGTSNPNLYWYRQAAGRGLQLLFYSVGIGQISSEVPQNLSASRPQDRQFILSSKKLLLSDSGFYLCAWSLGLNTEAFFGQGTRLTVV.

The CDR3 sequence is CSVGGGETYEQYF. CDR3 coding DNA: TGCAGCGTTGGGGGGGGCGAGACCTACGAGCAGTACTTC. The chain uses TRBV29-1 and TRBJ2-7; maybe TRBD2 (7 bases). CDR1 is SQVTM and CDR2 is ANQGSEA in the germline V gene. V was trimmed by 4 bases and J by 2 bases, leaving 12 bases between them. CDR3 size: 13 residues.

This clone was seen a few times. The chain couples TRBV6-5 to TRBJ2-7; D is unclear. There are 13 residues in the CDR3. The V gene lost 2 bases and the J gene lost 3 bases, with 8 bases spanning the gap. The germline gives CDR1 MNHEY, CDR2 SVGAGI. This CDR3 is CASSYDGVYEQYF. In DNA form, the CDR3 reads TGTGCCAGCAGTTACGATGGAGTCTACGAGCAGTACTTC.

This rearrangement joins TRBV28 to TRBJ1-3; 8 positions match TRBD1. The length of the CDR3 is 15 residues. J lost 0 bases, V lost 5 bases, and 3 bases had no gene match. From germline, CDR1 is MDHEN and CDR2 SYDVKM. The CDR3 DNA is TGTGCCAGCAGTCGCACAGGGGGCTCTGGAAACACCATATATTTT. The encoded protein is CASSRTGGSGNTIYF.

V usage is TRBV7-2 and J usage is TRBJ2-7, with D maybe TRBD1 (5 bases). V gave up 1 base and J gave up 4 bases, with 8 bases separating them. The CDR3 consists of 13 residues. Germline CDR1 is SGHTA and CDR2 is FQGNSA. In DNA, the CDR3 is TGTGCCAGCAGCTTAGGGACATTATACGAGCAGTACTTC. It encodes CASSLGTLYEQYF.

This rearrangement joins TRBV28 to TRBJ1-4; possible D gene TRBD1, 6 bases. This CDR3 is 16 amino acids long. Germline V gene data show CDR1 as MDHEN and CDR2 as SYDVKM. Trimming removed 1 base at V and 8 bases at J, with 17 bases between. CDR3 loop: CASSLFRGRGEEKLFF. Written as DNA, the CDR3 is TGTGCCAGCAGTTTATTTCGGGGGAGGGGGGAGGAAAAACTGTTTTTT.

This chain links TRBV5-4 with TRBJ2-1, with a weak D call TRBD1 (5 bases). CDR1 SGHNT and CDR2 YYREEE come from the germline V gene (reference sequence). CDR3 length equals 12 residues. Trimming stripped 0 bases from V and 8 bases from J, with 6 bases between. The CDR3 nucleotides read TGTGCCAGCAGCTTGGAGGGGTATGAGCAGTTCTTC. Translated, it gives CASSLEGYEQFF.

CDR3 region: CASRPDRQGGLAKNIQYF. The CDR3, as DNA: TGTGCAAGTCGCCCCGACCGCCAGGGCGGCCTAGCCAAAAACATTCAGTACTTC. The chain is built from TRBV12-2 and TRBJ2-4; no DNA check was done on the table's D call, TRBD1. TRBV12-2 is a known pseudogene. This CDR3 is 18 amino acids long.

Only a few counts were recorded for this clone. The V and J genes are TRBV11-1 and TRBJ2-4; a possible D gene is TRBD2 (6 bases). CDR3 length equals 15 residues. CDR1 is SGHAT and CDR2 is FQDESV in the germline V gene (reference sequence). V was trimmed by 4 bases and J by 8 bases, leaving 18 bases between them. In DNA form, the CDR3 reads TGTGCCAGCAGCTCATCTCCGGACGGGGGAGACATTCAGTACTTC. Translated, it gives CASSSSPDGGDIQYF. Full variable domain (outside the CDR3, taken from reference TRBV11-1 and TRBJ2-4): EAEVAQSPRYKITEKSQAVAFWCDPISGHATLYWYRQILGQGPELLVQFQDESVVDDSQLPKDRFSAERLKGVDSTLKIQPAELGDSAMYLCASSSSPDGGDIQYFGAGTRLSVL.

This chain joins TRBV11-2 and TRBJ1-6, with TRBD1 matching over 11 bases. The germline V gene has CDR1 SGHAT and CDR2 FQNNGV. J was trimmed by 5 bases and V by 3 bases; bases with no gene match: 6. This CDR3 has 17 residues. This CDR3 reads CASSLGGTGGNNSPLHF. The CDR3 nucleotides are TGTGCCAGCAGCTTGGGCGGGACAGGGGGGAATAATTCACCCCTCCACTTT.

The CDR3 coding sequence is TGTGCCAGCAGTGGAGCGGGAGTAAACTACAATGAGCAGTTCTTC. Translation gives CASSGAGVNYNEQFF. This chain links TRBV2 with TRBJ2-1; 8 bases match TRBD2. V was pared by 4 bases and J by 3 bases, with 5 bases of the junction left unmatched. The germline CDR1 and CDR2 sequences are SNHLY and FYNNEI. The CDR3 totals 15 residues.

The V gene is TRBV4-3, the J gene TRBJ2-5; TRBD2 matches at 11 bases. The CDR3 consists of 16 residues. J gave up 7 bases and V 0 bases, and 7 bases lay outside the gene matches. Germline values: CDR1 LGHNA, CDR2 YSLEER. This CDR3 reads CASSQELAGGLGTQYF. In DNA, the CDR3 is TGCGCCAGCAGCCAAGAGCTAGCGGGAGGACTGGGGACCCAGTACTTC.

This clone showed up just once. CDR3 region: CASSLYRVDSPLHF. The CDR3 DNA sequence: TGTGCCAGCAGCTTATACAGGGTTGATTCACCCCTCCACTTT. V gene TRBV7-2 combines with J gene TRBJ1-6; possible D gene TRBD1, 6 bases. The CDR3 covers 14 residues. Germline CDR1 reads SGHTA; CDR2 reads FQGNSA. Trimming removed 2 bases at V and 8 bases at J, with 10 bases between.